The next 15 T cell receptor beta chains were all read from a single sample in a study of long-term antiretroviral therapy in people with HIV. immunoSEQ v3.0 was run at survey level. Only in-frame clones appear in the TCRdb table, and some are missing; sequencing was by immunoSEQ multiplex PCR. The sample lists roughly 12,000 clones; around 84% were seen once. The input for sequencing was unsorted PBMCs, taken 1.2 years after starting antiretroviral therapy. The receptor set was obtained from a man aged 35-49 years with HIV.

V and J are TRBV11-2 and TRBJ1-1; possible D gene TRBD1, 5 bases. Germline V gives CDR1 SGHAT, CDR2 FQNNGV. V was cut by 2 bases and J by 4 bases, with 8 bases left in between. This CDR3 has 13 amino acids. CDR3 nucleotide sequence: TGTGCCAGCAGCTTAACTACAGGCACTGAAGCTTTCTTT. Amino acid sequence: CASSLTTGTEAFF.

The chain links TRBV6-5 to TRBJ2-7; 7 nucleotides agree with TRBD1. The CDR3 covers 13 residues. V shed 5 bases, J shed 5 bases, and the junction held 6 bases outside the gene matches. Germline CDR1 MNHEY, CDR2 SVGAGI. CDR3 region: CASSGPGQNEQYF. In DNA form, the CDR3 reads TGTGCCAGCAGTGGTCCGGGACAGAACGAGCAGTACTTC.

V usage is TRBV7-8 and J usage is TRBJ2-7; TRBD2 aligns across 8 bases. V was clipped by 5 bases and J by 2 bases; unmatched bases: 5. Germline CDR1 is SGHVS and CDR2 is FQNEAQ. The CDR3 is 14 amino acids. The CDR3 DNA sequence: TGTGCCAGCAGCACCCGGACTAGCACCTACGAGCAGTACTTC. This encodes CASSTRTSTYEQYF.

The chain links TRBV7-2 to TRBJ1-1; D is possibly TRBD1 (5 bases). Germline-derived CDR1 and CDR2 are SGHTA and FQGNSA. Trimming took off 5 bases at V and 1 base at J, with 11 bases between the two ends. This CDR3 region has 14 residues. The chain's CDR3 is CASSTGTRNTEAFF. The CDR3 DNA reads TGTGCCAGCAGCACCGGGACGAGGAACACTGAAGCTTTCTTT.

The V call is TRBV7-3, the J call TRBJ2-1; 10 nucleotides agree with TRBD2. Germline lookup yields CDR1 SGHTA and CDR2 FQGTGA. V dropped 4 bases and J dropped 10; count of bases not matched to a gene: 10. The CDR3 extends over 15 amino acids. The CDR3 DNA reads TGTGCCAGCAGCTCCCCCGAGCGGGGGGGCCGGGAGCAGTTCTTC. The encoded protein is CASSSPERGGREQFF.

The sample holds one count of this clone. The CDR3 loop reads CASSIGFGGVNTEAFF. The DNA for the CDR3 is TGTGCCAGCAGCATCGGGTTTGGGGGAGTGAACACTGAAGCTTTCTTT. The chain has TRBV5-4 and TRBJ1-1, with D maybe TRBD1 (5 bases). This CDR3 region has 16 residues. CDR1 is SGHNT, CDR2 YYREEE, per germline (reference sequence). V lost 4 bases to trimming and J lost 0 bases, with 16 bases between them. The full variable domain, completed using reference TRBV5-4 and TRBJ1-1, is ETGVTQSPTHLIKTRGQQVTLRCSSQSGHNTVSWYQQALGQGPQFIFQYYREEENGRGNFPPRFSGLQFPNYSSELNVNALELDDSALYLCASSIGFGGVNTEAFFGQGTRLTVV.

This sequence joins TRBV10-1 and TRBJ2-7, with 7 bases lining up with TRBD1. Germline V gene lookup returns CDR1 WNHNN and CDR2 SYGVQD (reference sequence). V shed 5 bases and J 6 bases; nucleotides not matched to a gene: 10. The CDR3 consists of 14 residues. CDR3 residues: CASSHARQGAEQYF. CDR3 nucleotide sequence: TGCGCCAGCAGTCACGCAAGACAGGGTGCCGAGCAGTACTTC.

V usage is TRBV9 and J usage is TRBJ1-6; TRBD1 might be the D (5 bases). The CDR3 extends over 16 amino acids. Germline CDR1 SGDLS, CDR2 YYNGEE. Trimming cost V 4 bases and J 9 bases, with 20 bases left between them. CDR3 sequence (DNA): TGTGCCAGCAGCTCCGGGACCGATCCCAGGAGTTCACCCCTCCACTTT. It specifies CASSSGTDPRSSPLHF.

The V and J genes are TRBV5-1 and TRBJ2-7; D might be TRBD1 or TRBD2, each matching 6 bases. The V end lost 4 bases, the J end lost 6 bases, and 20 bases lay between the germline ends. The CDR3 runs to 15 residues. Germline V lookup: CDR1 SGHRS, CDR2 YFSETQ. The chain's CDR3 is CASSLQLGGSGEQYF. The CDR3 DNA follows: TGCGCCAGCAGCCTCCAGTTGGGGGGCAGCGGCGAGCAGTACTTC. The full variable domain, with the rest looked up from reference TRBV5-1 and TRBJ2-7, is KAGVTQTPRYLIKTRGQQVTLSCSPISGHRSVSWYQQTPGQGLQFLFEYFSETQRNKGNFPGRFSGRQFSNSRSEMNVSTLELGDSALYLCASSLQLGGSGEQYFGPGTRLTVT.

Only one count was recorded for this clone. The chain links TRBV15 to TRBJ2-2; TRBD1 aligns across 7 bases. The CDR3 loop spans 16 amino acids. Trimming removed 3 bases from V and 5 bases from J; junction bases left unmatched: 9. From germline, CDR1 is LNHNV and CDR2 YYDKDF (reference sequence). This CDR3 is CATSSWTGSKTGELFF. For the CDR3, the DNA is TGTGCCACCAGCAGCTGGACAGGAAGCAAGACCGGGGAGCTGTTTTTT.

J is TRBJ2-7 and V is TRBV10-3; TRBD2 might be the D (5 bases). V was cut by 10 bases and J by 0 bases, with 16 bases left in between. Per the germline V gene, CDR1 is ENHRY and CDR2 is SYGVKD. CDR3 length: 14 amino acids. The CDR3 DNA follows: TGTGCCACCACTGACATGGGGAGCTCCTACGAGCAGTACTTC. Its protein product is CATTDMGSSYEQYF.

The rearrangement links TRBV2 to TRBJ1-1; 11 bases map to TRBD1. Germline CDR1 reads SNHLY; CDR2 reads FYNNEI. V shed 6 bases and J 6 bases; nucleotides not matched to a gene: 6. CDR3 size: 14 residues. CDR3 in amino acids: CASRFRDRGAEAFF. CDR3 nucleotides: TGTGCCAGCAGGTTCCGGGACAGGGGGGCTGAAGCTTTCTTT.

The CDR3 spells CASSIGQGWDNEQFF. CDR3 nucleotide sequence: TGTGCCAGCAGTATCGGACAGGGGTGGGACAATGAGCAGTTCTTC. J is TRBJ2-1 and V is TRBV2, with TRBD1 matching over 9 bases. The germline gives CDR1 SNHLY, CDR2 FYNNEI. This CDR3 spans 15 amino acids. Trimming removed 5 bases from V and 5 bases from J; junction bases left unmatched: 7.

The chain is built from TRBV6-1 and TRBJ1-4, with D possibly matching TRBD1 (6 bases). The CDR3 consists of 15 residues. Germline CDR1 MNHNS, CDR2 SASEGT. V was trimmed by 2 bases and J by 2 bases, leaving 9 bases between them. This CDR3 reads CASSEQGRTNEKLFF. The CDR3 DNA is TGTGCCAGCAGTGAACAGGGGAGGACTAATGAAAAACTGTTTTTT.

The chain recombines TRBV19 with TRBJ1-1; D is possibly TRBD1 (6 bases). V was pared by 7 bases and J by 3 bases, with 18 bases between. Germline CDR1 is LNHDA and CDR2 is SQIVND (reference sequence). The CDR3 sequence is 15 residues long. CDR3 DNA sequence: TGTGCCAGTACCTTATCTTTTCAGGGGTACACTGAAGCTTTCTTT. Translated: CASTLSFQGYTEAFF.